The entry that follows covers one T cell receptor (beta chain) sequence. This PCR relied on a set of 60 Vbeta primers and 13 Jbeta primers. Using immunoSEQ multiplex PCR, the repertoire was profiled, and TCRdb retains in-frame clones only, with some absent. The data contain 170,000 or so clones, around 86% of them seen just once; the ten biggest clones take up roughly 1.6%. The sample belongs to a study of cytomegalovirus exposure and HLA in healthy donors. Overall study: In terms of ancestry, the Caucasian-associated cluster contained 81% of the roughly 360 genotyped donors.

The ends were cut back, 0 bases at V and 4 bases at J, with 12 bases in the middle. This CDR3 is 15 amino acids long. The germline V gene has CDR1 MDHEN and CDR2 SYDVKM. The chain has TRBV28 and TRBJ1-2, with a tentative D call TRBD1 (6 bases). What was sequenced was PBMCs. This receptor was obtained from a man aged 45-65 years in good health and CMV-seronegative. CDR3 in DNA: TGTGCCAGCAGTTTATGGTCCGGGACAAGCTATGGCTACACCTTC. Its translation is CASSLWSGTSYGYTF.